This T cell receptor (beta chain) emerged from a study of shared clonotypes between healthy human individuals. Study details: Two women and three men aged 18 to 49 served as donors.

Germline V CDR1 and CDR2: SEHNR, FQNEAQ (reference sequence). The CDR3 length is 15 residues. J lost 8 bases, V lost 5 bases, and 10 bases had no gene match. Measured with immunoSEQ multiplex PCR; TCRdb has only the in-frame clones, and not every one. The sample lists about 750,000 clones, around 93% occurring once. Positive CCR7 selection of CD45RO-negative cells yielded the naive CD8 cells, and terminally differentiated effector memory CD45RA+ cells were excluded. Material for sequencing was naive CD8+ T cells sorted from blood. The V and J genes are TRBV7-9 and TRBJ2-1; 9 bases are a match to TRBD2. The TCR originated in a man younger than 45 in good health. Written as DNA, the CDR3 is TGTGCCAGCAGCCCTACGGTAGCGGGAGAGGATGAGCAGTTCTTC. Amino acids: CASSPTVAGEDEQFF.